This T cell receptor beta chain was sequenced during a study of blood T cells in healthy people across ages. A sample-barcoded 5' primer and a J-beta primer mix were used in a second PCR of roughly 6 to 11 cycles. TCRdb fed the 5' RACE reads into MiXCR, producing one record per CDR3 protein. The data contain around 1.5 million distinct CDR3 sequences, about 43% of them seen just once; the ten biggest clones take up roughly 8.2%. Study findings and constraints: The percentage of naive T cells correlated strongly with TCR beta diversity. Long-lived donors carried more naive CD4+ cells and greater diversity than aged donors. PBMC samples, being unsorted, prevented any conclusive comparison of naive and antigen-experienced cells.

About this clonotype: The antigen is unknown.

V lost 7 bases, J lost 11 bases, and 20 bases lay in between. This CDR3 has 13 amino acids. This sequence was found in a young woman in good health. The chain links TRBV12-3 or TRBV12-4 to TRBJ1-1, with a tentative D call TRBD1 (6 bases). The source material was blood. The CDR3: CASTAGQGTIAFF. The CDR3 bases are TGTGCCAGCACCGCGGGACAAGGCACGATTGCTTTCTTT.